This T cell receptor (beta chain) was sequenced for a study of CD8 T cell repertoires and HIV-1 epitope variants. The wider study: Twenty-five autologous and known Gag and Nef epitope variant peptides each stimulated T cells separately.

On the immunoSEQ platform, TCR beta CDR3s were sequenced at survey depth. Clones were read by immunoSEQ multiplex PCR, and TCRdb kept only the in-frame ones, dropping some. The profile covers roughly 100,000 clones, with approximately 70% appearing a single time and more than 25% taken by the ten largest. The TCR sequence derives from a male donor with HIV. Sequences were obtained from uncultured baseline CD8+ T cells from peripheral blood mononuclear cells (PBMCs).

For the CDR3, the DNA is TGTGCCAGCAGGGCGGCCCCTGAAGCTTTCTTT. It is translated as CASRAAPEAFF. V and J are TRBV28 and TRBJ1-1; D call uncertain. The CDR3 totals 11 residues. Germline CDR1 and CDR2: MDHEN and SYDVKM. V lost 6 bases and J lost 6, with 8 bases in between.